This TCR beta chain stems from a study of cytomegalovirus exposure and HLA in healthy donors. The germline V gene encodes CDR1 MNHEY and CDR2 SMNVEV (reference sequence). V lost 2 bases to trimming and J lost 6 bases; unmatched junction nucleotides: 1. The CDR3 extends over 14 amino acids. Vbeta (60) and Jbeta (13) primers were used in the PCR. Assay used: immunoSEQ multiplex PCR; TCRdb lists only in-frame clones, some missing. The sample carries around 90,000 clones, around nine tenths recorded once. This sequence joins TRBV27 and TRBJ2-1; 10 bases are shared with TRBD2. The specimen sequenced was PBMCs. This receptor was taken from a man under 40 in good health and CMV-seropositive. The CDR3 sequence: CASSLRTSGNEQFF. Written as DNA, the CDR3 is TGTGCCAGCAGTTTAAGGACTAGCGGCAATGAGCAGTTCTTC.